This T cell receptor (beta chain) is drawn from a study of metastatic and nonmetastatic thyroid tumors. As originally analysed: Construction of a distant-metastasis classifier for papillary thyroid cancer relied on CDR3 differences across clinicopathological groups. TCRdb re-called clones from the PCR reads using MiXCR. These V and J calls rely on TCRdb rather than the paper's analysis. The top ten clones hold about a tenth of a sample with 15,000 to 20,000 clones, 30% to 40% of them seen once. All patients reached thyroid surgery having received no treatment beforehand. The CDR3 loop spans 15 amino acids. Germline V lookup: CDR1 SGHNT, CDR2 YENEEA. J gave up 5 bases and V 4 bases, and 9 bases lay outside the gene matches.

Sequenced input: tumor tissue. This chain joins TRBV11-3 and TRBJ2-7, with 9 bases matching TRBD1. This sequence was found in a male donor with papillary thyroid cancer or a benign thyroid nodule (not recorded which). Some clones in this sample may be carry-over from other donors' samples. The CDR3 coding sequence is TGTGCCAGCAGCTCACGGGACAGGGAGGAACACGAGCAGTACTTC. Protein: CASSSRDREEHEQYF. The full variable domain, with the rest looked up from reference TRBV11-3 and TRBJ2-7, is EAGVVQSPRYKIIEKKQPVAFWCNPISGHNTLYWYLQNLGQGPELLIRYENEEAVDDSQLPKDRFSAERLKGVDSTLKIQPAELGDSAVYLCASSSRDREEHEQYFGPGTRLTVT.